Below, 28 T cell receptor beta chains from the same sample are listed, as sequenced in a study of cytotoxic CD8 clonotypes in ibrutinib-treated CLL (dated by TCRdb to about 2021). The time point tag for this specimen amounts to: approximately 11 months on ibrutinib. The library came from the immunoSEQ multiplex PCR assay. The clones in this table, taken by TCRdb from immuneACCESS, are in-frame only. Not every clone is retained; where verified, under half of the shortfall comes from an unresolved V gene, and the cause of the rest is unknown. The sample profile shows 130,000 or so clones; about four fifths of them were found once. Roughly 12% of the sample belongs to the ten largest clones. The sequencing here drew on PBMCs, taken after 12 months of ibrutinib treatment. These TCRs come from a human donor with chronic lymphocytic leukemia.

CDR3 nucleotide sequence: TGTGCCAGCAGCACCAATCGGGGACTAGCGGGACGAGACTTTGGTGAGCAGTTCTTC. Its protein is CASSTNRGLAGRDFGEQFF. The chain is built from TRBV27 and TRBJ2-1; 13 nucleotides align to TRBD2. V dropped 6 bases and J dropped 9; count of bases not matched to a gene: 20. Germline V lookup: CDR1 MNHEY, CDR2 SMNVEV (reference sequence). The CDR3 runs to 19 residues.

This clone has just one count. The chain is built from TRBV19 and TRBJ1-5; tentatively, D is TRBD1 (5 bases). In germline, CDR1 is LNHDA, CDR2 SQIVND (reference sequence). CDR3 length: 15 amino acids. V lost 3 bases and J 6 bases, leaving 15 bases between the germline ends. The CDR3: CASSIPTGQSQPQHF. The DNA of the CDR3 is TGTGCCAGTAGTATTCCAACTGGACAAAGTCAGCCCCAGCATTTT.

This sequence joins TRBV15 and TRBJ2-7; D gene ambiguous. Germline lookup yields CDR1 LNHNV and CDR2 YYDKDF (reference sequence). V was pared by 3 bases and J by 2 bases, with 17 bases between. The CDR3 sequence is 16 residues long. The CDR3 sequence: CATSRDIQRFPYEQYF. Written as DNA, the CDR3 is TGTGCCACCAGCAGGGATATACAAAGGTTCCCCTACGAGCAGTACTTC.

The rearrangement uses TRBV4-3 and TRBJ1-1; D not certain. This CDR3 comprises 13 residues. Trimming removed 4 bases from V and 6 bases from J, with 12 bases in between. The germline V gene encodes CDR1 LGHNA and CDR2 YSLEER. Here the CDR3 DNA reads TGCGCCAGCAGCCGAGGAGACTTCCCTGAAGCTTTCTTT. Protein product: CASSRGDFPEAFF.

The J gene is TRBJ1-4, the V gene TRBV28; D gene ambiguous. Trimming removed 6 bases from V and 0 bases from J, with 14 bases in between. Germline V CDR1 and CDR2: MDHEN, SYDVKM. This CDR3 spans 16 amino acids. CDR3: CASRQTYSATNEKLFF. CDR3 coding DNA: TGTGCCAGCAGGCAAACCTACAGTGCAACTAATGAAAAACTGTTTTTT. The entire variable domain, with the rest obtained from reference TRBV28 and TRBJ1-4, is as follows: DVKVTQSSRYLVKRTGEKVFLECVQDMDHENMFWYRQDPGLGLRLIYFSYDVKMKEKGDIPEGYSVSREKKERFSLILESASTNQTSMYLCASRQTYSATNEKLFFGSGTQLSVL.

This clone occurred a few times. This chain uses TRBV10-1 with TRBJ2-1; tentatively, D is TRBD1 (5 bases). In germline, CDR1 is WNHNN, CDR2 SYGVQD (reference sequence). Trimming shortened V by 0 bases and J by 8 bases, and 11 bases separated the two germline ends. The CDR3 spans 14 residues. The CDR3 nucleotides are TGCGCCAGCAGTGAGTCGATGACAGACGATGAGCAGTTCTTC. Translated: CASSESMTDDEQFF.

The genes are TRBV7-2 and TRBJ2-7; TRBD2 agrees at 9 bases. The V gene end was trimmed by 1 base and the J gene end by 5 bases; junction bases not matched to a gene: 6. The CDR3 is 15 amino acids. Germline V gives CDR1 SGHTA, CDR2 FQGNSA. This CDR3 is CASSLVAGEVDEQYF. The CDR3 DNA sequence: TGTGCCAGCAGCTTAGTAGCGGGAGAAGTGGACGAGCAGTACTTC.

In DNA, the CDR3 is TGTGCCAGTGGGCAGGAGATATGGAGCAATGAGCAGTTCTTC. It is translated as CASGQEIWSNEQFF. The chain is built from TRBV9 and TRBJ2-1; D gene unclear. CDR1 and CDR2 (germline): SGDLS, YYNGEE. Deletions cut 8 bases from V and 6 bases from J, with 18 bases between. There are 14 residues in the CDR3.

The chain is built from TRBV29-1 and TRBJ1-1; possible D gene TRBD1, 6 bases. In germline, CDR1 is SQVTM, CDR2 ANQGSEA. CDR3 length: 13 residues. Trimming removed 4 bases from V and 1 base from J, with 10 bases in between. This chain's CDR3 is CSVGGHRNTEAFF. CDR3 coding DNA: TGCAGCGTTGGGGGACACAGGAACACTGAAGCTTTCTTT.

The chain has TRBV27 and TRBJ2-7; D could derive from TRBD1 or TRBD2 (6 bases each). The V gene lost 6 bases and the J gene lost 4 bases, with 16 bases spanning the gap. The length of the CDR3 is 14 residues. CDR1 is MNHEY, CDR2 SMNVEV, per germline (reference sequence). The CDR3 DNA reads TGTGCCAGCAGCCCCAGGGGCCGGGGGTACGAGCAGTACTTC. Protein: CASSPRGRGYEQYF.

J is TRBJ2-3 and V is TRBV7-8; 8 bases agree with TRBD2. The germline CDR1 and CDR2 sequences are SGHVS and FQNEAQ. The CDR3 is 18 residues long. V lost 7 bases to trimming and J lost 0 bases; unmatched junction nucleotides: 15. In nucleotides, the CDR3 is TGTGCCAGCACCATTCTCAGGATACTAGCGGCTAGCACAGATACGCAGTATTTT. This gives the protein CASTILRILAASTDTQYF.

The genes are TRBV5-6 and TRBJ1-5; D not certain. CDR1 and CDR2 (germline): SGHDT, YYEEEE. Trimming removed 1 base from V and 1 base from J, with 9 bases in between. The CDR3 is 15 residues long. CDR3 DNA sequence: TGTGCCAGCAGCTTGCGGTCCAGGAGCAATCAGCCCCAGCATTTT. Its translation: CASSLRSRSNQPQHF.

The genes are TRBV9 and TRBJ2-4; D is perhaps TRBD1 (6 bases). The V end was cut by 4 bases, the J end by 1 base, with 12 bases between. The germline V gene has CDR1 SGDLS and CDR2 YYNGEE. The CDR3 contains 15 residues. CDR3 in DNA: TGTGCCAGCAGCCCCGGACAGCTGGCCAAAAACATTCAGTACTTC. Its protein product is CASSPGQLAKNIQYF.

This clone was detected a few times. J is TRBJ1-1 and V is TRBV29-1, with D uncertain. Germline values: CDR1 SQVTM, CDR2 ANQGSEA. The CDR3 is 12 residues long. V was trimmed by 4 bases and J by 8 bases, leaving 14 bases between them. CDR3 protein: CSVVSAGTEAFF. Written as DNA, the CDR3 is TGCAGCGTTGTGAGTGCTGGCACAGAAGCTTTCTTT.

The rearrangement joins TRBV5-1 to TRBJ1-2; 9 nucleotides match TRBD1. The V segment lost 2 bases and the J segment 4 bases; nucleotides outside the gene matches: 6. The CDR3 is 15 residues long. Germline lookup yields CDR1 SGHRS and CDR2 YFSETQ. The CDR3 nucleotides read TGCGCCAGCAGCTTAGGGGACAGGGTTCTCTATGGCTACACCTTC. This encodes CASSLGDRVLYGYTF.

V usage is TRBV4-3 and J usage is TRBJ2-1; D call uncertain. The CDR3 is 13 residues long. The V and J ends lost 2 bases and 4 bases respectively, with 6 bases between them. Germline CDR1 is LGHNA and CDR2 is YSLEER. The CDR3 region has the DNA TGCGCCAGCAGCCAATCAATGTACAATGAGCAGTTCTTC. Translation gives CASSQSMYNEQFF.

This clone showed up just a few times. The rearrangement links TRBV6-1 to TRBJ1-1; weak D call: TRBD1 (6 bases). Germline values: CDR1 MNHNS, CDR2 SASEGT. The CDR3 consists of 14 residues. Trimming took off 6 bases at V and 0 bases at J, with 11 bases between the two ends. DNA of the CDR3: TGTGCCAGCAGGATGGACAGACTGAACACTGAAGCTTTCTTT. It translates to CASRMDRLNTEAFF.

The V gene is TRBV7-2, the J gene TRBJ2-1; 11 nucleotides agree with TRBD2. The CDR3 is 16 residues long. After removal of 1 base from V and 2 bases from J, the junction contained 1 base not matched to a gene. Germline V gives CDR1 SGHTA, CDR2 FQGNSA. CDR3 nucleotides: TGTGCCAGCAGCTTAGTAGCGGGAGGGACCTACAATGAGCAGTTCTTC. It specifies CASSLVAGGTYNEQFF.

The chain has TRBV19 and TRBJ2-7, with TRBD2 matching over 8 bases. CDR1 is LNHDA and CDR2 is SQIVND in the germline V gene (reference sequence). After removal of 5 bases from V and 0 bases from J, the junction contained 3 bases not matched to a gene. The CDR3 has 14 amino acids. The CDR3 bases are TGTGCCAGTAGTTCAAGCGGGGGCTCCTACGAGCAGTACTTC. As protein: CASSSSGGSYEQYF.

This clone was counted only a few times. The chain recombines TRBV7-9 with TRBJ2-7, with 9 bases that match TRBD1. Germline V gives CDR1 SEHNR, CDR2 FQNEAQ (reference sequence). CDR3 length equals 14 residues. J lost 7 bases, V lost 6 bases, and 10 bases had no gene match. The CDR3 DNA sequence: TGTGCCAGCAGTCCACAGGGGGCGTCTTGGGAGCAGTACTTC. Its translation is CASSPQGASWEQYF.

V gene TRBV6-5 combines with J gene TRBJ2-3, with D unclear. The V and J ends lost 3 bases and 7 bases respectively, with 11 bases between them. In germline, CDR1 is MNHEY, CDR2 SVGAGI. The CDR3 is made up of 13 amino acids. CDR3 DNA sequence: TGTGCCAGCAGTTATGGGCTTAGTTATACGCAGTATTTT. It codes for CASSYGLSYTQYF.

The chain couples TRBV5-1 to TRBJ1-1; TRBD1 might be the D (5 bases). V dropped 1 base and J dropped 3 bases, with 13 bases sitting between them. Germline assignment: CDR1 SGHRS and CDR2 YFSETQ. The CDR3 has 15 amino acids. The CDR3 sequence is CASSLLRGRDTEAFF. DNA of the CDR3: TGCGCCAGCAGCTTGCTAAGGGGTCGGGACACTGAAGCTTTCTTT.

The CDR3: CASSLTTVNTEAFF. The CDR3 DNA sequence: TGTGCCAGCAGCTTGACGACAGTGAACACTGAAGCTTTCTTT. This sequence joins TRBV5-4 and TRBJ1-1, with D possibly matching TRBD1 (5 bases). Germline assignment: CDR1 SGHNT and CDR2 YYREEE (reference sequence). The V gene lost 1 base and the J gene lost 0 bases, with 7 bases spanning the gap. CDR3 size: 14 residues.

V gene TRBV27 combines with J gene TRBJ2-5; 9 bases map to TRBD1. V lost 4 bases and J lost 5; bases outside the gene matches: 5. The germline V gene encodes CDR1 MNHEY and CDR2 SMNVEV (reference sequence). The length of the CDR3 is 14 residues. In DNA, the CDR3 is TGTGCCAGCAGTTCGACAGGGGGAGGGGAGACCCAGTACTTC. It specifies CASSSTGGGETQYF.

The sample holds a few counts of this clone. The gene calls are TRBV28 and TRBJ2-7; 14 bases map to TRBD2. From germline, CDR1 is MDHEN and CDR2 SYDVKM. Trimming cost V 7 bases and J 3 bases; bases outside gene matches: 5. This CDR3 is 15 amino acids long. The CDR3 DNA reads TGTGCCAGCACCCCGGGACTAGCGGGAGTCTACGAGCAGTACTTC. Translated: CASTPGLAGVYEQYF.

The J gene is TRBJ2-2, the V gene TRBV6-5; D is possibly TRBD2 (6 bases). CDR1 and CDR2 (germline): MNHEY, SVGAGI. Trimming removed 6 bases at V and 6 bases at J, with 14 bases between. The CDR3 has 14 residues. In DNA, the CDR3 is TGTGCCAGCAGCAAACTATTAGCGGCCGGGGAGCTGTTTTTT. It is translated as CASSKLLAAGELFF.

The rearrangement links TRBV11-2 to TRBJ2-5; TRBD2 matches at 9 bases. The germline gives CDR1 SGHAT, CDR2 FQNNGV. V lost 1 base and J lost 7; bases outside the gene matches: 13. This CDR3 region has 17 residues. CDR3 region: CASSLVVLAGGLGTQYF. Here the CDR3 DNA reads TGTGCCAGCAGCTTAGTAGTCTTGGCGGGGGGGCTCGGGACCCAGTACTTC.

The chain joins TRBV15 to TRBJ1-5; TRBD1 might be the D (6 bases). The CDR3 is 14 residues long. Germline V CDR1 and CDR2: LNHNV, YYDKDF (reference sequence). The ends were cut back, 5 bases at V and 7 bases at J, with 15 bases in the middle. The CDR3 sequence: CATSPTGTGQPQHF. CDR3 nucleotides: TGTGCCACCAGCCCCACAGGGACGGGGCAGCCCCAGCATTTT.